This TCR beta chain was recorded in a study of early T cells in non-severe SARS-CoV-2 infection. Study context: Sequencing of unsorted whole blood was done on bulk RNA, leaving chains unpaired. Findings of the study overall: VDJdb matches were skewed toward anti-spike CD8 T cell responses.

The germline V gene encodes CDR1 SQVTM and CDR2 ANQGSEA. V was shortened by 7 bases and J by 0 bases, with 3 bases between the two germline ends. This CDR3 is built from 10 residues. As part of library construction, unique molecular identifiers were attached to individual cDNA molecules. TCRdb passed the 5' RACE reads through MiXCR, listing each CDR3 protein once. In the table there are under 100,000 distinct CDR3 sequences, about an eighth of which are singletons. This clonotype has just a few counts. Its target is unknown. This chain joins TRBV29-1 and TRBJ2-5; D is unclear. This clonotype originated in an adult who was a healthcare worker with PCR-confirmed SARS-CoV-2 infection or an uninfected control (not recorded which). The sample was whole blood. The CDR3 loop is CSGHQETQYF. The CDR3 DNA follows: TGCAGCGGACACCAAGAGACCCAGTACTTC.